The 14 T cell receptor beta chains given below trace back to one sample, sequenced in a study of blood T cells in healthy people across ages. A second roughly 6 to 12 cycle PCR used barcoded and J-beta primers. One entry per CDR3 protein, called by TCRdb with MiXCR from the 5' RACE reads. The table records about 1,500,000 distinct CDR3 sequences, roughly 30% of them present only once. Sequenced material: blood. Receptors originate from a woman aged 25 to 39 in good health.

The V and J genes are TRBV9 and TRBJ1-4; TRBD1 matches 8 bases. V gave up 4 bases and J gave up 0 bases; unmatched junction bases: 8. Germline lookup yields CDR1 SGDLS and CDR2 YYNGEE. The length of the CDR3 is 17 residues. The CDR3 nucleotides read TGTGCCAGCAGCCGCGGACAGGGAGTCGCAACTAATGAAAAACTGTTTTTT. It is translated as CASSRGQGVATNEKLFF. Using reference TRBV9 and TRBJ1-4 for the parts outside the CDR3, the full variable domain is DSGVTQTPKHLITATGQRVTLRCSPRSGDLSVYWYQQSLDQGLQFLIQYYNGEERAKGNILERFSAQQFPDLHSELNLSSLELGDSALYFCASSRGQGVATNEKLFFGSGTQLSVL.

This clonotype has only a few counts. Germline and junction disagree at one end, which may indicate a read error. This chain joins TRBV24-1 and TRBJ2-5; D ambiguous. CDR1 and CDR2 from the germline V gene are KGHDR and SFDVKD. This CDR3 has 9 amino acids. The CDR3 DNA reads TGTGCCACCACGGAGAGCCAGTACTTC. The encoded protein is CATTESQYF.

This clonotype came up a few times. CDR3 sequence (DNA): TGTGCCAGCAGCTTCGGACGGTATGAAGCTTTCTTT. It yields the protein CASSFGRYEAFF. The V and J genes are TRBV6-1 and TRBJ1-1; D is ambiguous. The CDR3 loop spans 12 amino acids. Germline loops: CDR1 MNHNS, CDR2 SASEGT. With 6 bases removed from V and 7 bases from J, the gap between germline ends came to 12 bases.

A single count supports this clonotype. Sequence at one end of the junction differs from germline and may be a read error. The rearrangement links TRBV20-1 to TRBJ2-5; D might be TRBD2 (5 bases). The CDR3 is 11 residues long. Germline loops: CDR1 DFQATT, CDR2 SNEGSKA (reference sequence). The CDR3 here is CRASLGPPTYF. The CDR3 coding sequence is TGCAGGGCTAGCCTTGGACCGCCGACGTACTTC.

The chain links TRBV5-1 to TRBJ2-3; the D is unclear. V was clipped by 4 bases and J by 4 bases, with 13 bases between them. This CDR3 is 14 amino acids long. CDR1 and CDR2 from the germline V gene are SGHRS and YFSETQ. DNA for the CDR3: TGCGCCAGCAGCGGAGCGCAAGGGTCAGATACGCAGTATTTT. Translated: CASSGAQGSDTQYF.

The chain joins TRBV4-1 to TRBJ2-7; no reliable D call. With 5 bases removed from V and 0 bases from J, the gap between germline ends came to 11 bases. The CDR3 is 14 residues long. The germline V gene has CDR1 MGHRA and CDR2 YSYEKL. CDR3: CASSNGPPSYEQYF. In DNA, the CDR3 is TGCGCCAGCAGCAATGGTCCCCCCTCCTACGAGCAGTACTTC.

This clonotype came up many times. V gene TRBV5-1 combines with J gene TRBJ2-1; 7 nucleotides agree with TRBD2. The junction had 5 bases not matched to a gene; V was cut back by 5 bases and J by 3 bases. The germline V gene encodes CDR1 SGHRS and CDR2 YFSETQ. The CDR3 has 14 residues. The CDR3, as DNA: TGCGCCAGCAGTAGCGTAGCGGGCTACAATGAGCAGTTCTTC. Protein sequence: CASSSVAGYNEQFF.

The chain employs TRBV7-2 and TRBJ2-1; 13 bases align to TRBD2. This CDR3 has 14 amino acids. Per the germline V gene, CDR1 is SGHTA and CDR2 is FQGNSA. V dropped 5 bases and J dropped 8; count of bases not matched to a gene: 3. The CDR3 protein is CASSVTSGRDEQFF. Here the CDR3 DNA reads TGTGCCAGCAGCGTTACTAGCGGGAGGGATGAGCAGTTCTTC.

The chain has TRBV29-1 and TRBJ1-1; D is unresolved. With 5 bases removed from V and 4 bases from J, the gap between germline ends came to 14 bases. The CDR3 runs 13 residues. Germline V CDR1 and CDR2: SQVTM, ANQGSEA. The CDR3 region is CSVWEGGPTEAFF. The CDR3 DNA reads as TGCAGCGTTTGGGAGGGAGGCCCCACTGAAGCTTTCTTT. The full variable domain, its missing parts supplied by reference TRBV29-1 and TRBJ1-1, is SAVISQKPSRDICQRGTSLTIQCQVDSQVTMMFWYRQQPGQSLTLIATANQGSEATYESGFVIDKFPISRPNLTFSTLTVSNMSPEDSSIYLCSVWEGGPTEAFFGQGTRLTVV.

This clonotype was counted at least ten times. The rearrangement joins TRBV29-1 to TRBJ2-1; D is ambiguous. The CDR3 runs 13 residues. Per germline, CDR1 SQVTM and CDR2 ANQGSEA. Between the trimmed V and J ends, which lost 4 bases and 3 bases, there was a span of 10 bases. CDR3 sequence (DNA): TGCAGCGTTGTAATGACCGACTACAATGAGCAGTTCTTC. Encoded protein: CSVVMTDYNEQFF.

This chain uses TRBV6-4 with TRBJ2-1, with 13 bases identical to TRBD2. Germline V gives CDR1 MRHNA, CDR2 SNTAGT. The CDR3 totals 15 residues. The trim removed 3 bases at V and 9 bases at J, leaving 5 bases unmatched. The CDR3, as DNA: TGTGCCAGCAGTGAACTAGCGGGAGGGAGTAGTGAGCAGTTCTTC. It specifies CASSELAGGSSEQFF.

The chain joins TRBV5-1 to TRBJ2-5; TRBD2 is a possible D gene (5 bases). The CDR3 totals 14 residues. Germline V gene lookup returns CDR1 SGHRS and CDR2 YFSETQ. V was cut by 1 base and J by 4 bases, with 11 bases left in between. CDR3 region: CASSLYLASETQYF. Here the CDR3 DNA reads TGCGCCAGCAGCTTGTATCTAGCATCAGAGACCCAGTACTTC.

In this sample, this clonotype turned up a few times. The V gene is TRBV12-5, the J gene TRBJ1-2; 9 nucleotides match TRBD1. The CDR3 loop spans 16 amino acids. From germline, CDR1 is LGHNT and CDR2 FRNRAP. Germline trimming cut 4 bases from V and 2 bases from J; bases unmatched to any gene: 8. DNA for the CDR3: TGTGCTAGTGGTTCCCAGGACAGGGGACCCAACTATGGCTACACCTTC. Its protein is CASGSQDRGPNYGYTF.

The chain has TRBV5-1 and TRBJ1-6; D gene uncertain. Per germline, CDR1 SGHRS and CDR2 YFSETQ. The CDR3 contains 17 residues. With 3 bases removed from V and 5 bases from J, the gap between germline ends came to 18 bases. The CDR3: CASSSDIQPLNNSPLHF. CDR3 DNA: TGCGCCAGCAGCTCCGACATTCAGCCACTTAATAATTCACCCCTCCACTTT.